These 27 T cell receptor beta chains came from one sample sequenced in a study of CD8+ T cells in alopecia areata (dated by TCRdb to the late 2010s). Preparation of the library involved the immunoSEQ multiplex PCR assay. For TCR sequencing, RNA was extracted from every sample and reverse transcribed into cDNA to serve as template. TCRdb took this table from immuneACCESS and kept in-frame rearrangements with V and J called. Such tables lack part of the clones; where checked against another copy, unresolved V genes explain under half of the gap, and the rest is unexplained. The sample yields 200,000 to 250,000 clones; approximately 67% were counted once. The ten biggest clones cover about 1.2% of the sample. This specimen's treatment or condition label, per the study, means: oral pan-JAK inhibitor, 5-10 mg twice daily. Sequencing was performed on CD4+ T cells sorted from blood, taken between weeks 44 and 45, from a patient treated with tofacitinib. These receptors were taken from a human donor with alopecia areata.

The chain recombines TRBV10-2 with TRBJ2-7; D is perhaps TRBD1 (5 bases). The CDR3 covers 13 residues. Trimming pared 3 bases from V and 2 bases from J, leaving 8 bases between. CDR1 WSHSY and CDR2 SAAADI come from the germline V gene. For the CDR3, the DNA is TGCGCCAGCAGTGACACAGGAGCCTACGAGCAGTACTTC. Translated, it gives CASSDTGAYEQYF.

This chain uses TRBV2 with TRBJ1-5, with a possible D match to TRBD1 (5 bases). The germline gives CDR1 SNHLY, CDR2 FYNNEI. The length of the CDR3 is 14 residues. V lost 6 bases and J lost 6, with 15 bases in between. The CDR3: CASSVLQGGQPQHF. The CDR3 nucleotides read TGTGCCAGCAGCGTCCTCCAGGGTGGTCAGCCCCAGCATTTT.

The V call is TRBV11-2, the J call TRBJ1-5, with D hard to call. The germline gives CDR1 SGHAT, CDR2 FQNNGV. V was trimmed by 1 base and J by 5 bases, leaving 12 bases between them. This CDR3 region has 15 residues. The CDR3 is CASSLGARADQPQHF. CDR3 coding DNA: TGTGCCAGCAGCTTAGGAGCTAGGGCCGATCAGCCCCAGCATTTT.

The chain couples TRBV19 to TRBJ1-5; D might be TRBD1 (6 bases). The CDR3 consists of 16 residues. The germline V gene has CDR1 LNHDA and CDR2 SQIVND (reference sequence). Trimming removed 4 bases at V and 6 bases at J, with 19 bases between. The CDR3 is CASSTTRPGAGQPQHF. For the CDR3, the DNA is TGTGCCAGTAGTACTACACGACCAGGGGCGGGTCAGCCCCAGCATTTT.

The CDR3 coding sequence is TGTGCCAGCAGCTTAGGGGCAAACATTCAGTACTTC. Its translation: CASSLGANIQYF. V gene TRBV7-2 combines with J gene TRBJ2-4; D is undetermined. The CDR3 contains 12 residues. The V gene lost 1 base and the J gene lost 6 bases, with 4 bases spanning the gap. Germline-derived CDR1 and CDR2 are SGHTA and FQGNSA. Using reference TRBV7-2 and TRBJ2-4 for the parts outside the CDR3, the full variable domain is GAGVSQSPSNKVTEKGKDVELRCDPISGHTALYWYRQSLGQGLEFLIYFQGNSAPDKSGLPSDRFSAERTGGSVSTLTIQRTQQEDSAVYLCASSLGANIQYFGAGTRLSVL.

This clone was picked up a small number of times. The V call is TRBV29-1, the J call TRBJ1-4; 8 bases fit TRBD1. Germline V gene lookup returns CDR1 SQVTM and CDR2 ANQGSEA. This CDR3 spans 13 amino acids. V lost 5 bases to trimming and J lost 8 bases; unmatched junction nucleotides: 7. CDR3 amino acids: CSVRTGSREKLFF. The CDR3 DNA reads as TGCAGCGTTCGGACAGGGTCTAGGGAAAAACTGTTTTTT.

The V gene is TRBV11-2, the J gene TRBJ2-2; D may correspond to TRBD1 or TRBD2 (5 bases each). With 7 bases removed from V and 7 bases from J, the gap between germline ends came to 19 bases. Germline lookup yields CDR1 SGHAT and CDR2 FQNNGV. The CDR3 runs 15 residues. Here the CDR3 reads CASIFGGRANGELFF. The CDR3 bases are TGTGCCAGCATCTTTGGGGGAAGGGCGAACGGGGAGCTGTTTTTT.

CDR3 sequence (DNA): TGCACCAGCAGCCACTTGACACTGAACACTGAAGCTTTCTTT. This codes for CTSSHLTLNTEAFF. J is TRBJ1-1 and V is TRBV1; the table's TRBD1 call for D was not verified on the DNA. TRBV1 is labeled a pseudogene. The length of the CDR3 is 14 residues.

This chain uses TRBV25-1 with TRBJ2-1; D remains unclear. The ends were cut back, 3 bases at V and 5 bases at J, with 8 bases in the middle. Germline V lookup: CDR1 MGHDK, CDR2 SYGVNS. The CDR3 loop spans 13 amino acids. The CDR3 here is CASSERRNNEQFF. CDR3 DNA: TGTGCCAGCAGTGAGCGCAGGAACAATGAGCAGTTCTTC.

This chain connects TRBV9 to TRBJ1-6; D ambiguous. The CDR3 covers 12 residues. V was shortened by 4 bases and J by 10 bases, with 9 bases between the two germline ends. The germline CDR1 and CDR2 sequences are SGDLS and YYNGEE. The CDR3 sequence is CASSREESPLHF. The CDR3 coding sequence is TGTGCCAGCAGCCGGGAAGAGTCACCCCTCCACTTT.

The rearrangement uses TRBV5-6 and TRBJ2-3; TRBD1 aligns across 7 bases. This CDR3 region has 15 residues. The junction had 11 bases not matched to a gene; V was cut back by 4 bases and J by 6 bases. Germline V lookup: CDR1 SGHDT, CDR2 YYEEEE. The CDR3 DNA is TGTGCCAGCAGCCCCGAGACAGGGTTCGCTGATACGCAGTATTTT. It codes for CASSPETGFADTQYF.

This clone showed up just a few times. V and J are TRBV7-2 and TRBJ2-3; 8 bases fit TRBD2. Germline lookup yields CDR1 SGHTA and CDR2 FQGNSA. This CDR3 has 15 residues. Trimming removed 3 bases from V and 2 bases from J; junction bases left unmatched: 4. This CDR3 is CASSFSGGYTDTQYF. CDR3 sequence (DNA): TGTGCCAGCAGCTTCAGCGGGGGATACACAGATACGCAGTATTTT.

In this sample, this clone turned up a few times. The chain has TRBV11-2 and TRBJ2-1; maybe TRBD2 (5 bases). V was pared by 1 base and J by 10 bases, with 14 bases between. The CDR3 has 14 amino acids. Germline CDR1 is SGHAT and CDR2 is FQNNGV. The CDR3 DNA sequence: TGTGCCAGCAGCTTAGCGGCGCGGGCCTGGGAGCAGTTCTTC. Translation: CASSLAARAWEQFF.

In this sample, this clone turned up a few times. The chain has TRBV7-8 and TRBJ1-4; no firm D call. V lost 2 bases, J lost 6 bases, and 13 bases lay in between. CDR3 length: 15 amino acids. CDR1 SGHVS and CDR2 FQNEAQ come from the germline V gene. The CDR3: CASSLILGTYEKLFF. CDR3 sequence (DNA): TGTGCCAGCAGCTTAATTTTGGGAACCTATGAAAAACTGTTTTTT.

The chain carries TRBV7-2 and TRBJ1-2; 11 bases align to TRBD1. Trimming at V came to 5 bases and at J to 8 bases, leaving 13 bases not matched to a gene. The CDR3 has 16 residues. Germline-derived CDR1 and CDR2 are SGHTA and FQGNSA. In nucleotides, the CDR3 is TGTGCCAGCAGCGGGGGTAGCGGACAGGGGGCGAGCGGCTACACCTTC. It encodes CASSGGSGQGASGYTF. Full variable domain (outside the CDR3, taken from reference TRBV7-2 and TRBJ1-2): GAGVSQSPSNKVTEKGKDVELRCDPISGHTALYWYRQSLGQGLEFLIYFQGNSAPDKSGLPSDRFSAERTGGSVSTLTIQRTQQEDSAVYLCASSGGSGQGASGYTFGSGTRLTVV.

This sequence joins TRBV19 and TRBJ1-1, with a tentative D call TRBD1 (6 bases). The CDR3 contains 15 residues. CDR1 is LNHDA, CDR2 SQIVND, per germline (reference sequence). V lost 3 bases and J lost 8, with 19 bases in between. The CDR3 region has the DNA TGTGCCAGTAGTATGCCCAGGGCAGGGGTACCCGAAGCTTTCTTT. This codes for CASSMPRAGVPEAFF.

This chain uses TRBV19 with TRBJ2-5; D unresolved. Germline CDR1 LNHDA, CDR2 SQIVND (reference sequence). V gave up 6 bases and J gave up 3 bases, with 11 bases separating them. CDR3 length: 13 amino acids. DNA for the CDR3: TGTGCCAGTAGCCGAGACGCTGAAGAGACCCAGTACTTC. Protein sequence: CASSRDAEETQYF. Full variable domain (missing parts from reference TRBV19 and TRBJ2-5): DGGITQSPKYLFRKEGQNVTLSCEQNLNHDAMYWYRQDPGQGLRLIYYSQIVNDFQKGDIAEGYSVSREKKESFPLTVTSAQKNPTAFYLCASSRDAEETQYFGPGTRLLVL.

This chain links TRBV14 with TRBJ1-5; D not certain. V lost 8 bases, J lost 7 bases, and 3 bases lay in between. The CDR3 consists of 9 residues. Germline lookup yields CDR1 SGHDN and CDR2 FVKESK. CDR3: CASLQPQHF. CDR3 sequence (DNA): TGTGCCAGCCTGCAGCCCCAGCATTTT.

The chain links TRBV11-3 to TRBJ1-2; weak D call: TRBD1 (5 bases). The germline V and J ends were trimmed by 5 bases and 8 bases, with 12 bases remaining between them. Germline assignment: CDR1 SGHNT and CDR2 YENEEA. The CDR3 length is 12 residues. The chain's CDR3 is CASSQTRDGYTF. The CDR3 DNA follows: TGTGCCAGCAGCCAAACCAGGGACGGCTACACCTTC.

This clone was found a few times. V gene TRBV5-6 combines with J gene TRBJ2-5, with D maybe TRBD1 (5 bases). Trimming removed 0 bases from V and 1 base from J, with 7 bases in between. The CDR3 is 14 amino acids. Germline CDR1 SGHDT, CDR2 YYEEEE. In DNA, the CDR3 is TGTGCCAGCAGCTTGGGACAGACCCAAGAGACCCAGTACTTC. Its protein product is CASSLGQTQETQYF.

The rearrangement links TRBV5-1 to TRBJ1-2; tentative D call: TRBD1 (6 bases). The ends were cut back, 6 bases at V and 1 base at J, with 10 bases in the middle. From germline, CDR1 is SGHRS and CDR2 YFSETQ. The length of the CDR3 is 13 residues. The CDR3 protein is CASTEDSNYGYTF. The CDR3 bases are TGCGCCAGCACTGAGGACAGTAACTATGGCTACACCTTC.

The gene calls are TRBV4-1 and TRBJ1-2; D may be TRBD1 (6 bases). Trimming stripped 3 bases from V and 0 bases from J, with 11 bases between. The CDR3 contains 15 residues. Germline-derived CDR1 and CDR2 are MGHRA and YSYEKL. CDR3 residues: CASSQRRDTNYGYTF. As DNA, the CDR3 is TGCGCCAGCAGCCAGCGCCGGGACACTAACTATGGCTACACCTTC.

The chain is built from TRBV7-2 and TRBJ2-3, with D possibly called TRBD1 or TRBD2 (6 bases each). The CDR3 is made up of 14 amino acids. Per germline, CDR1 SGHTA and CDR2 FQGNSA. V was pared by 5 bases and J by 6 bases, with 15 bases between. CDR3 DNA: TGTGCCAGCAGCCGGGTGGAGGGGGGTGATACGCAGTATTTT. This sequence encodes CASSRVEGGDTQYF.

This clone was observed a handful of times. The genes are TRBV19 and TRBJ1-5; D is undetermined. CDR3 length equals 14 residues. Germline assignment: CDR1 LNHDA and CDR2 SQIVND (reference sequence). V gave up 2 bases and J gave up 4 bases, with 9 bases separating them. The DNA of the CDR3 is TGTGCCAGTAGTATACCGCAGCTAAATCAGCCCCAGCATTTT. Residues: CASSIPQLNQPQHF.

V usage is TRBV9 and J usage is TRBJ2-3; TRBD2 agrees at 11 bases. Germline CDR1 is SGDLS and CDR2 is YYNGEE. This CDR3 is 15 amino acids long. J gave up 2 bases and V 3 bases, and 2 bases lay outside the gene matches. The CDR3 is CASSATSGTTDTQYF. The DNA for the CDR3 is TGTGCCAGCAGCGCGACTAGCGGGACCACAGATACGCAGTATTTT.

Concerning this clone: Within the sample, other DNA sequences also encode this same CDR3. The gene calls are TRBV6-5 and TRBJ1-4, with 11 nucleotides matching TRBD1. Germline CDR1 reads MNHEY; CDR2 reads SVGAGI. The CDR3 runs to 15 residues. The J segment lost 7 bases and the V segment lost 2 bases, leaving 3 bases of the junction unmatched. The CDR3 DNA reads TGTGCCAGCAGTTACGGGGGGACAGGGGGTGAAAAACTGTTTTTT. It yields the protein CASSYGGTGGEKLFF.

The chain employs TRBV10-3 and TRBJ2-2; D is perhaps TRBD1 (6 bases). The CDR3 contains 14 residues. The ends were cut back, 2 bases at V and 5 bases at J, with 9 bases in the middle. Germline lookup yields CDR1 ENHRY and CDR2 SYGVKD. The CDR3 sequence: CAISERGQTGELFF. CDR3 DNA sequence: TGTGCCATCAGTGAGCGGGGACAAACCGGGGAGCTGTTTTTT.